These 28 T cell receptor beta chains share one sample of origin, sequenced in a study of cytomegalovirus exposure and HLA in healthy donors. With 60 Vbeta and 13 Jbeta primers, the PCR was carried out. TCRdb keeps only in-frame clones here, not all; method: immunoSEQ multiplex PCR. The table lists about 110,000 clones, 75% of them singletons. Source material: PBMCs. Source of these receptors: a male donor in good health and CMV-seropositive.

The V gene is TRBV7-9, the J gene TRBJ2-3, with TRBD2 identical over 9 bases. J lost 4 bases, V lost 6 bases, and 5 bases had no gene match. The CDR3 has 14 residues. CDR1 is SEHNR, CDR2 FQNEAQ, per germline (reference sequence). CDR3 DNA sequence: TGTGCCAGCAGGCCCGGGACTAGCCCAGATACGCAGTATTTT. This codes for CASRPGTSPDTQYF.

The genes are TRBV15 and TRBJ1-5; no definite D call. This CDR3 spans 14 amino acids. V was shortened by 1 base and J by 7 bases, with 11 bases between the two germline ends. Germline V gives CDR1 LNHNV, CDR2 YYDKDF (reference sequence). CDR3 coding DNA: TGTGCCACCAGCAGAGGTCAGTACCTCCAGCCCCAGCATTTT. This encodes CATSRGQYLQPQHF.

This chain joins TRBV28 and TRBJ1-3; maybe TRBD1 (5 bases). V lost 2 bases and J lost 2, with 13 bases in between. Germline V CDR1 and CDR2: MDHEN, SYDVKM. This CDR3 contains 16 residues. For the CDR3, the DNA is TGTGCCAGCAGTTTACTTGCAGGGATGCCTGGAAACACCATATATTTT. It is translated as CASSLLAGMPGNTIYF.

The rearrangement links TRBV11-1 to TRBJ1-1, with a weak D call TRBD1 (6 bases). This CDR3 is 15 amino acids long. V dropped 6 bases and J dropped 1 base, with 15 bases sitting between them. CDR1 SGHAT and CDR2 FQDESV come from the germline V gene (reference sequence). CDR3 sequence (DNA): TGTGCCAGCAGAAAAACAGGGACCGGGAACACTGAAGCTTTCTTT. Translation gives CASRKTGTGNTEAFF.

The CDR3 coding sequence is TGTGCCAGCAGCGGAACTAGCGGGGGTGCCAATGAGCAGTTCTTC. Translated: CASSGTSGGANEQFF. This chain joins TRBV9 and TRBJ2-1, with 11 positions matching TRBD2. Trimming cost V 3 bases and J 6 bases; bases outside gene matches: 5. Germline V gene data show CDR1 as SGDLS and CDR2 as YYNGEE. The CDR3 is 15 amino acids.

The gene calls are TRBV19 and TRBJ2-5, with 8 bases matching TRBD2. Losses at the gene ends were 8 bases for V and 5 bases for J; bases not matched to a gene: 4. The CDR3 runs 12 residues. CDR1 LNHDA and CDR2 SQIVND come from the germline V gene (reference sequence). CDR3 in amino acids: CASSPGGETQYF. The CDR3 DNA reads TGTGCCAGTTCGCCGGGAGGGGAGACCCAGTACTTC.

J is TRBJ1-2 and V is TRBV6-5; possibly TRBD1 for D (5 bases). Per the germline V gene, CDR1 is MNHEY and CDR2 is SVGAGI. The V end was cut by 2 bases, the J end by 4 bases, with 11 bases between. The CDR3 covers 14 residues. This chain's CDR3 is CASSYNRKGYGYTF. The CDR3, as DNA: TGTGCCAGCAGTTACAACAGGAAAGGCTATGGCTACACCTTC.

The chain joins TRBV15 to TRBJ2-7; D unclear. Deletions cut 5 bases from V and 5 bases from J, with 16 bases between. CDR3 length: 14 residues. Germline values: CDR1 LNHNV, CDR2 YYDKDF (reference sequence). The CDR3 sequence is CATSPPPRLDEQYF. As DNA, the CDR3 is TGTGCCACCAGCCCCCCCCCGCGTCTAGACGAGCAGTACTTC.

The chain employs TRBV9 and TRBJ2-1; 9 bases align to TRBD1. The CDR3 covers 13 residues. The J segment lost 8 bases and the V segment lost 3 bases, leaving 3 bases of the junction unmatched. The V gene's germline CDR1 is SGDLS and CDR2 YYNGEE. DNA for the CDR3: TGTGCCAGCAGCGGACAGGGGGGCGATGAGCAGTTCTTC. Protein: CASSGQGGDEQFF.

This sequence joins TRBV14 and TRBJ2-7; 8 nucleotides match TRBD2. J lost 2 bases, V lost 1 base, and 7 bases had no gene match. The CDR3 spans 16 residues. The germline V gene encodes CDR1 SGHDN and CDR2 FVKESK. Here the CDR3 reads CASSQGTSGKTYEQYF. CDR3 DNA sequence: TGTGCCAGCAGCCAAGGAACTAGCGGCAAAACCTACGAGCAGTACTTC.

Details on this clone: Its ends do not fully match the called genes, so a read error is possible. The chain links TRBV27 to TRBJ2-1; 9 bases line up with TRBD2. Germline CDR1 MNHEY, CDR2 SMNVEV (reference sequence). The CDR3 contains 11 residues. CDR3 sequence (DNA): TGTGCCAGCAGTCCTGGGACTAGCTCGCTCTTC. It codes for CASSPGTSSLF.

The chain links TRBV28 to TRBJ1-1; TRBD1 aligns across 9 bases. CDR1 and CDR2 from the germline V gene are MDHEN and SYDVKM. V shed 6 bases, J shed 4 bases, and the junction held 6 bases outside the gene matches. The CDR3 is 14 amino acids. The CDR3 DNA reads TGTGCCAGCAGATACAGGGGGCACGGCACTGAAGCTTTCTTT. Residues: CASRYRGHGTEAFF. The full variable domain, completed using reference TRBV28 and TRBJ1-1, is DVKVTQSSRYLVKRTGEKVFLECVQDMDHENMFWYRQDPGLGLRLIYFSYDVKMKEKGDIPEGYSVSREKKERFSLILESASTNQTSMYLCASRYRGHGTEAFFGQGTRLTVV.

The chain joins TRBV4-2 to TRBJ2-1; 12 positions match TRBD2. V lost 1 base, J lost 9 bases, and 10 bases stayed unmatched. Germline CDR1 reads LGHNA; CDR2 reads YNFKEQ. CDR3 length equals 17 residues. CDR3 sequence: CASSQGGGLAGTSEQFF. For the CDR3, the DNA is TGTGCCAGCAGCCAAGGTGGGGGACTAGCGGGCACAAGTGAGCAGTTCTTC.

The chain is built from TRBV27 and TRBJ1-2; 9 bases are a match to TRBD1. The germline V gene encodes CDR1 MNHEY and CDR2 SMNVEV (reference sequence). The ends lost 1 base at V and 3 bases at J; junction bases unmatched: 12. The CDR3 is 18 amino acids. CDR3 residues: CASSLWPGQGLVYYGYTF. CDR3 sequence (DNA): TGTGCCAGCAGTTTATGGCCGGGACAGGGCCTCGTTTACTATGGCTACACCTTC.

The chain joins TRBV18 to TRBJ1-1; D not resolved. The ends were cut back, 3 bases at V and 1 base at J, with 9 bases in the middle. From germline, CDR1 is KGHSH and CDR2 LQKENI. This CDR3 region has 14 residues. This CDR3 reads CASSPNSRNTEAFF. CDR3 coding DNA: TGTGCCAGCTCACCTAACAGCCGGAACACTGAAGCTTTCTTT.

The CDR3: CSVEKPGQGYNEQFF. CDR3 DNA: TGCAGCGTTGAAAAACCGGGACAGGGGTACAATGAGCAGTTCTTC. The chain combines TRBV29-1 with TRBJ2-1; 10 bases line up with TRBD1. Germline CDR1 is SQVTM and CDR2 is ANQGSEA. V lost 2 bases to trimming and J lost 4 bases; unmatched junction nucleotides: 5. This CDR3 region has 15 residues.

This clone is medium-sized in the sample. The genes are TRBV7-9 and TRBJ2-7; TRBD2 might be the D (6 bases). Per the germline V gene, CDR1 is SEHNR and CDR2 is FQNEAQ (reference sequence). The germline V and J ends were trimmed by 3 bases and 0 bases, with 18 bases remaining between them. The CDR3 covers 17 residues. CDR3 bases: TGTGCCAGCAGCTTTGAGTCGGGACTCTTCGGCTCCTACGAGCAGTACTTC. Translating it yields CASSFESGLFGSYEQYF.

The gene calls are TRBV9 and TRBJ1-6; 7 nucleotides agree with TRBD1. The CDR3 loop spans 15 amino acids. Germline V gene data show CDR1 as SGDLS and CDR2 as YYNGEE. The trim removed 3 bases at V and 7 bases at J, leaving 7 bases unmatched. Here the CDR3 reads CASSGQGQLNSPLHF. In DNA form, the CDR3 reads TGTGCCAGCAGCGGACAGGGACAGCTGAATTCACCCCTCCACTTT. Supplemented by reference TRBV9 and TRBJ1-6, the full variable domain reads DSGVTQTPKHLITATGQRVTLRCSPRSGDLSVYWYQQSLDQGLQFLIQYYNGEERAKGNILERFSAQQFPDLHSELNLSSLELGDSALYFCASSGQGQLNSPLHFGNGTRLTVT.

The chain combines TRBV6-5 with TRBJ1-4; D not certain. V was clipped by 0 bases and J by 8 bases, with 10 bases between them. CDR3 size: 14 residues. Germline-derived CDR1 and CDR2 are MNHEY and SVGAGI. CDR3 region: CASSYSLPGEKLFF. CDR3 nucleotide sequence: TGTGCCAGCAGTTACTCTCTTCCGGGAGAAAAACTGTTTTTT.

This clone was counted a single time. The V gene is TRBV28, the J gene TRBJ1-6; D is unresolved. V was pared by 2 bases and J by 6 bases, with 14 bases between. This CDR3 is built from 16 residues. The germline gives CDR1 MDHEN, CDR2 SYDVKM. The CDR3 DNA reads TGTGCCAGCAGTTTAATCCGGGGAACCGGTAATTCACCCCTCCACTTT. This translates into CASSLIRGTGNSPLHF. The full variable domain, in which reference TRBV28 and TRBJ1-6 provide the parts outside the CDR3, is DVKVTQSSRYLVKRTGEKVFLECVQDMDHENMFWYRQDPGLGLRLIYFSYDVKMKEKGDIPEGYSVSREKKERFSLILESASTNQTSMYLCASSLIRGTGNSPLHFGNGTRLTVT.

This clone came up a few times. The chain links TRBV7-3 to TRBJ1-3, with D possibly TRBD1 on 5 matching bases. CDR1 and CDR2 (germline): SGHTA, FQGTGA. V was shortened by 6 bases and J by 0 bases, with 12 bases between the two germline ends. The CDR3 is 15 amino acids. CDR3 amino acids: CASSHYQGSGNTIYF. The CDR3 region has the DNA TGTGCCAGCAGTCACTACCAGGGCTCTGGAAACACCATATATTTT.

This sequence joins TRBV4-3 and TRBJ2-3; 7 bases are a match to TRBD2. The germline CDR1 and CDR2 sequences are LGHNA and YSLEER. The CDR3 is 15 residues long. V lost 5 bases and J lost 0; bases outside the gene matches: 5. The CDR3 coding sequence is TGCGCCAGCAGCGGGTACGGGGGGAGCACAGATACGCAGTATTTT. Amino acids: CASSGYGGSTDTQYF.

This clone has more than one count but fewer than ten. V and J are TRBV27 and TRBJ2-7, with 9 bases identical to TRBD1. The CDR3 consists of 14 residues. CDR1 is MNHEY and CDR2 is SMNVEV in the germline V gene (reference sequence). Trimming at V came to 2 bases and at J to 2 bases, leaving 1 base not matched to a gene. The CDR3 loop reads CASSLTGGTYEQYF. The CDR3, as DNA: TGTGCCAGCAGTTTAACAGGGGGCACCTACGAGCAGTACTTC.

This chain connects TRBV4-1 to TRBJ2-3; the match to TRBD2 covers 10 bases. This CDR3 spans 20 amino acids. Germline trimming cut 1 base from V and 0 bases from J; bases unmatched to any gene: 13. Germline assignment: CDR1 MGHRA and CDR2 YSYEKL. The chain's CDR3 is CASSQGFQPSGGPSTDTQYF. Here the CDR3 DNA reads TGCGCCAGCAGCCAAGGATTCCAGCCTAGCGGGGGCCCTAGCACAGATACGCAGTATTTT.

CDR3 DNA sequence: TGTGCCAGCTCATCCGGTCCCACTGAAGCTTTCTTT. As protein: CASSSGPTEAFF. The rearrangement joins TRBV18 to TRBJ1-1; no clear D. The CDR3 extends over 12 amino acids. The V gene's germline CDR1 is KGHSH and CDR2 LQKENI. V was trimmed by 5 bases and J by 4 bases, leaving 8 bases between them.

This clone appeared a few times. The CDR3 here is CASSARQDQAFF. CDR3 bases: TGTGCCAGCAGTGCCCGACAGGACCAAGCTTTCTTT. The genes are TRBV28 and TRBJ1-1; TRBD1 is a possible D gene (6 bases). CDR3 length: 12 amino acids. Germline loops: CDR1 MDHEN, CDR2 SYDVKM. Trimming took off 5 bases at V and 9 bases at J, with 13 bases between the two ends.

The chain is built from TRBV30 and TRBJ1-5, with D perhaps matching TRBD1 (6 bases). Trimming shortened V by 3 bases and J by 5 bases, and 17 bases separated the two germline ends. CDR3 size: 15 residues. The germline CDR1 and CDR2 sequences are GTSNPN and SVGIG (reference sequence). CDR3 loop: CAWSEPGTSYQPQHF. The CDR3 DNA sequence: TGTGCCTGGAGCGAACCCGGGACAAGCTATCAGCCCCAGCATTTT. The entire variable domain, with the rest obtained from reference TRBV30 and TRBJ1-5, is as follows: SQTIHQWPATLVQPVGSPLSLECTVEGTSNPNLYWYRQAAGRGLQLLFYSVGIGQISSEVPQNLSASRPQDRQFILSSKKLLLSDSGFYLCAWSEPGTSYQPQHFGDGTRLSIL.

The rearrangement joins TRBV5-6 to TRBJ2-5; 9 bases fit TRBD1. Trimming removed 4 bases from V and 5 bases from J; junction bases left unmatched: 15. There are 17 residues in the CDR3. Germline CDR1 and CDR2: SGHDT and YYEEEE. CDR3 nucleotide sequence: TGTGCCAGCAGCGAGCTCGGCGGGACAGGGTATGAGGAGACCCAGTACTTC. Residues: CASSELGGTGYEETQYF.